This TCR beta chain stems from a study of T cell responses to AZD1222 COVID-19 vaccine. Regarding the study as a whole: AZD1222 recipients seropositive at baseline numbered only 5 or 6. Among the donors, most were white British and more were female, and clonal diversity was possibly underestimated.

TCRdb keeps only in-frame clones here, not all; method: immunoSEQ multiplex PCR. The table shows about 150,000 clones, with about nine tenths occurring only once. Comments on this clone: Antigen unknown.

Sequences were derived from peripheral blood, sampled on day 0 of AZD1222 vaccination. This receptor was obtained from an adult in good health.

The CDR3 DNA sequence: TGCGCCAGCAGCCGGGGTCAGAACACTGAAGCTTTCTTT. This gives the protein CASSRGQNTEAFF. V usage is TRBV10-1 and J usage is TRBJ1-1; D gene uncertain. V shed 6 bases and J shed 1 base, with 9 bases lying between them. In germline, CDR1 is WNHNN, CDR2 SYGVQD (reference sequence). The CDR3 is made up of 13 amino acids.